This T cell receptor (beta chain) was captured in a study of blood T cell repertoires in COVID-19. Study context: Acute and convalescent COVID-19 specimens originated in the United States, Italy and Spain. Nucleic acid was either cDNA or gDNA, and it came from T cells, B-cell-depleted T cells, or PBMCs.

From germline, CDR1 is LGHDT and CDR2 YNNKEL (reference sequence). The CDR3 spans 14 residues. Trimming removed 8 bases from V and 4 bases from J; junction bases left unmatched: 7. Per the original data handling: The assay estimated nucleated cells by amplifying reference gene primers. The repertoire was sequenced with immunoSEQ multiplex PCR; TCRdb's copy has only in-frame clones and lacks some. Clone size and the V and J calls come from that table; the DNA yielded D and trimming. The sample lists 65,000 to 95,000 clones; roughly 92% were seen once. The chain recombines TRBV3-1 (or the pseudogene TRBV3-2) with TRBJ2-5; TRBD2 agrees at 10 bases. The TCR originated in a man aged 45-65 years with COVID-19, enrolled during active disease. The sample consisted of peripheral blood. CDR3 in amino acids: CASGSSGRGETQYF. DNA of the CDR3: TGTGCCAGCGGTTCTAGCGGGAGAGGAGAGACCCAGTACTTC.